Listed here are 17 T cell receptor beta chains from one sample, sequenced in a study of metastatic and nonmetastatic thyroid tumors. Using MiXCR, TCRdb reanalyzed the PCR reads. The sample lists some 31,000 clones, about 20% occurring once. Patients underwent thyroid surgery, and none had received any treatment before it. The source material was blood. The origin of the receptors is a female donor with papillary thyroid cancer or a benign thyroid nodule (not recorded which). Some clones in this sample may be carry-over from other donors' samples.

This rearrangement joins TRBV6-1 to TRBJ2-3; D might be TRBD2 (6 bases). Trimming stripped 6 bases from V and 8 bases from J, with 15 bases between. Germline V gene data show CDR1 as MNHNS and CDR2 as SASEGT. The CDR3 runs 13 residues. The CDR3 DNA reads TGTGCCAGCAGCCGGGACTCCCGTGGTACGCAGTATTTT. This codes for CASSRDSRGTQYF.

There are a few counts of this clone. Other DNA sequences within the sample encode an identical CDR3. V usage is TRBV6-1 and J usage is TRBJ1-1, with 7 bases identical to TRBD1. The V gene end was trimmed by 4 bases and the J gene end by 3 bases; junction bases not matched to a gene: 11. CDR3 length: 16 amino acids. Per germline, CDR1 MNHNS and CDR2 SASEGT. The CDR3 here is CASSGDSTSLDTEAFF. CDR3 nucleotide sequence: TGTGCCAGCAGTGGGGACAGCACATCGCTAGACACTGAAGCTTTCTTT.

Turning to this clone: A read error may explain this, as a much larger clone is one base away. This specimen includes other DNA sequences encoding the same CDR3. The chain joins TRBV5-8 to TRBJ2-3, with 7 bases that match TRBD1. In germline, CDR1 is SGHTS, CDR2 YDEGEE. This CDR3 is built from 15 residues. The CDR3: CASSPWTGDTDTQYF. The CDR3 DNA sequence: TGTGCCAGCAGTCCCTGGACAGGCGACACAGATACTCAGTATTTT.

This clone was seen many times. The chain combines TRBV7-9 with TRBJ2-5, with D hard to call. V lost 4 bases to trimming and J lost 5 bases, with 17 bases between them. CDR1 SEHNR and CDR2 FQNEAQ come from the germline V gene (reference sequence). CDR3 length equals 15 residues. CDR3 coding DNA: TGTGCCAGCAGCTCAACCCAGGCGATTCGGGAGACCCAGTACTTC. Its protein is CASSSTQAIRETQYF.

This rearrangement joins TRBV20-1 to TRBJ2-3, with 10 bases matching TRBD2. This CDR3 comprises 14 residues. J gave up 4 bases and V 5 bases, and 6 bases lay outside the gene matches. Per the germline V gene, CDR1 is DFQATT and CDR2 is SNEGSKA (reference sequence). The CDR3 DNA sequence: TGCAGTGCTTCACTAGCGGGAAACGCAGATACGCAGTATTTT. This sequence encodes CSASLAGNADTQYF.

This chain joins TRBV20-1 and TRBJ2-1; 7 positions agree with TRBD2. CDR3 size: 15 residues. From germline, CDR1 is DFQATT and CDR2 SNEGSKA (reference sequence). J was trimmed by 5 bases and V by 1 base; bases with no gene match: 8. The CDR3 nucleotides are TGCAGTGCTAGAGGACGGCTAGCGGAACACAATGAGCAGTTCTTC. Translated, it gives CSARGRLAEHNEQFF.

This clone was observed at least ten times. V gene TRBV11-1 combines with J gene TRBJ2-5; TRBD2 matches at 14 bases. The germline V gene has CDR1 SGHAT and CDR2 FQDESV (reference sequence). The length of the CDR3 is 17 residues. V dropped 6 bases and J dropped 0; count of bases not matched to a gene: 6. For the CDR3, the DNA is TGTGCCAGCAGTCGGACTAGCGGGGGGCCTTACCAAGAGACCCAGTACTTC. Translation gives CASSRTSGGPYQETQYF.

The genes are TRBV6-1 and TRBJ1-2, with 8 bases lining up with TRBD1. The CDR3 has 15 residues. V lost 5 bases, J lost 4 bases, and 9 bases stayed unmatched. Germline V CDR1 and CDR2: MNHNS, SASEGT. CDR3 region: CASSRKTGDSYGYTF. In DNA form, the CDR3 reads TGTGCCAGCAGTCGCAAGACAGGGGACAGCTATGGCTACACCTTC.

The chain recombines TRBV5-1 with TRBJ1-2; D not resolved. Germline CDR1 is SGHRS and CDR2 is YFSETQ. V shed 2 bases and J shed 4 bases, with 12 bases lying between them. The CDR3 totals 14 residues. The CDR3, as DNA: TGCGCCAGCAGCTTTGGGGAGGGAGGCTATGGCTACACCTTC. Translation: CASSFGEGGYGYTF.

The V and J genes are TRBV2 and TRBJ1-5; D ambiguous. V was pared by 0 bases and J by 1 base, with 4 bases between. This CDR3 has 14 amino acids. The V gene's germline CDR1 is SNHLY and CDR2 FYNNEI. The CDR3, as DNA: TGTGCCAGCAGTGAAGCCACGAGCAATCAGCCCCAGCATTTT. Amino acid sequence: CASSEATSNQPQHF.

This clone was recorded a few times. The chain links TRBV27 to TRBJ2-3, with D maybe TRBD2 (5 bases). Germline V gives CDR1 MNHEY, CDR2 SMNVEV (reference sequence). The CDR3 length is 13 residues. Trimming took 6 bases from V and 4 from J, leaving 11 bases between them. DNA of the CDR3: TGTGCCAGCAGGGCTAGCTACGCAGATACGCAGTATTTT. Protein product: CASRASYADTQYF.

The rearrangement joins TRBV7-2 to TRBJ1-1; D remains unclear. This CDR3 is built from 11 residues. CDR1 is SGHTA and CDR2 is FQGNSA in the germline V gene. V lost 4 bases and J lost 8, with 8 bases in between. CDR3 protein: CASSSATEAFF. The CDR3 DNA follows: TGTGCCAGCAGCTCCGCGACAGAAGCTTTCTTT.

The V call is TRBV2, the J call TRBJ1-2, with a tentative D call TRBD1 (6 bases). The CDR3 consists of 14 residues. CDR1 and CDR2 (germline): SNHLY, FYNNEI. The V and J ends lost 5 bases and 8 bases respectively, with 18 bases between them. CDR3 DNA sequence: TGTGCCAGCAGTCTTGTAGACAGGATGGGGGGCTACACCTTC. Protein: CASSLVDRMGGYTF.

This clone was detected once. The chain couples TRBV11-2 to TRBJ1-1, with TRBD1 matching 9 bases. Germline CDR1 SGHAT, CDR2 FQNNGV. J lost 5 bases, V lost 1 base, and 2 bases had no gene match. This CDR3 region has 14 residues. DNA for the CDR3: TGTGCCAGCAGCTTAGTGGGGACAGGGACTGAAGCTTTCTTT. This sequence encodes CASSLVGTGTEAFF.

V is TRBV12-3 or TRBV12-4 and J is TRBJ2-3, with 7 nucleotides matching TRBD2. The CDR3 contains 15 residues. V lost 6 bases, J lost 5 bases, and 11 bases stayed unmatched. CDR3 DNA: TGTGCCAGCAGACGACTAGCCGGATATAGAGATACGCAGTATTTT. Translating it yields CASRRLAGYRDTQYF.

This clone was detected many times. The V gene is TRBV18, the J gene TRBJ2-1; 10 bases are shared with TRBD1. The CDR3 contains 15 residues. Trimming at V came to 2 bases and at J to 8 bases, leaving 6 bases not matched to a gene. CDR1 is KGHSH and CDR2 is LQKENI in the germline V gene. Here the CDR3 reads CASSPGTGVLDEQFF. The CDR3 bases are TGTGCCAGCTCACCAGGGACAGGGGTTTTGGATGAGCAGTTCTTC. Full variable domain (outside the CDR3, taken from reference TRBV18 and TRBJ2-1): NAGVMQNPRHLVRRRGQEARLRCSPMKGHSHVYWYRQLPEEGLKFMVYLQKENIIDESGMPKERFSAEFPKEGPSILRIQQVVRGDSAAYFCASSPGTGVLDEQFFGPGTRLTVL.

This clone showed up many times. The chain links TRBV6-2 or TRBV6-3 to TRBJ2-3, with D possibly being TRBD1 (6 bases). Germline loops: CDR1 MNHEY, CDR2 SVGEGT. V was clipped by 2 bases and J by 2 bases, with 14 bases between them. There are 16 residues in the CDR3. The CDR3 DNA sequence: TGTGCCAGCAGTTACCCTTACAGGGACCCCACAGATACGCAGTATTTT. This codes for CASSYPYRDPTDTQYF.